This T cell receptor beta chain came from a study of shared clonotypes between healthy human individuals. The donors were all Caucasian adults (living in Nashville, Tennessee). Findings of the study overall: On the whole, naive subsets had larger estimated richness than memory subsets had.

Germline CDR1 is SGHTS and CDR2 is YDEGEE. V was clipped by 4 bases and J by 1 base; unmatched bases: 4. The CDR3 contains 15 residues. As to this clone: What it binds is not known.

Samples underwent the assay at deep level. Genomic DNA from each subset was divided evenly over several immunoSEQ plates. Profiled with immunoSEQ multiplex PCR; TCRdb holds only in-frame clones, not every one. The data contain over a million clones, about four fifths of them singletons. This chain links TRBV5-8 with TRBJ2-3, with 9 bases fitting TRBD1. The sequencing sample was made of memory CD4+ T cells from PBMCs. Noted subset: CD45RA-negative fraction. The receptor comes from a man younger than 30 in good health. Some clones in this sample may be carry-over from other donors' samples. DNA of the CDR3: TGTGCCAGCAGCCTACAGGGGGCTGGCACAGATACGCAGTATTTT. This codes for CASSLQGAGTDTQYF. The full variable domain, in which reference TRBV5-8 and TRBJ2-3 provide the parts outside the CDR3, is EAGVTQSPTHLIKTRGQQATLRCSPISGHTSVYWYQQALGLGLQFLLWYDEGEERNRGNFPPRFSGRQFPNYSSELNVNALELEDSALYLCASSLQGAGTDTQYFGPGTRLTVL.